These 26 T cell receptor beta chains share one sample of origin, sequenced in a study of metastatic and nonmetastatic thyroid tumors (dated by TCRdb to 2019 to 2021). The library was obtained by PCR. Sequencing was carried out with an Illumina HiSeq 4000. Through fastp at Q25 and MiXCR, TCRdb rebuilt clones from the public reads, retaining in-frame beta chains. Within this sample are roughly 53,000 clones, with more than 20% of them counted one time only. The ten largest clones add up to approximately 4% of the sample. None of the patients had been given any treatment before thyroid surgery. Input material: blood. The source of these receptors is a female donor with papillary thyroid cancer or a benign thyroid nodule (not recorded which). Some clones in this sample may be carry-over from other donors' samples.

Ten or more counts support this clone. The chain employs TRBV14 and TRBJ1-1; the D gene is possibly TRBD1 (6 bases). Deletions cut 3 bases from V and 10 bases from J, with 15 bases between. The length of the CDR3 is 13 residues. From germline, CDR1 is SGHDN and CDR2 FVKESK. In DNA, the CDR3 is TGTGCCAGCAGCCAGACAGGTTCGGGGGGAGCTTTCTTT. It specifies CASSQTGSGGAFF.

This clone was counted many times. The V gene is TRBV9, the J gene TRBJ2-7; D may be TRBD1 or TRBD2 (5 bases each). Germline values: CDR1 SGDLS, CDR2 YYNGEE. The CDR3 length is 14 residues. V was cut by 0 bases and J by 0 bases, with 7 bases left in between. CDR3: CASSVGDLSYEQYF. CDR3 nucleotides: TGTGCCAGCAGCGTAGGGGACCTCTCCTACGAGCAGTACTTC.

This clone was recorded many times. CDR3 sequence reads: CASGGSDIQYF. CDR3 DNA sequence: TGTGCCAGCGGGGGATCCGACATTCAGTACTTC. The V and J genes are TRBV19 and TRBJ2-4, with D perhaps matching TRBD2 (6 bases). Germline CDR1 reads LNHDA; CDR2 reads SQIVND (reference sequence). The CDR3 has 11 amino acids. The V end was cut by 9 bases, the J end by 8 bases, with 11 bases between.

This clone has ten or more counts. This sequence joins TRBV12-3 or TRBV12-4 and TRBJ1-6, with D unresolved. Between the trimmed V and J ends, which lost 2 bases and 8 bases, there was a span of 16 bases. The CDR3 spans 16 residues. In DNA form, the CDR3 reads TGTGCCAGCAGTTTAAGTTCGGGGAGGTTGGATTCACCCCTCCACTTT. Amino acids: CASSLSSGRLDSPLHF.

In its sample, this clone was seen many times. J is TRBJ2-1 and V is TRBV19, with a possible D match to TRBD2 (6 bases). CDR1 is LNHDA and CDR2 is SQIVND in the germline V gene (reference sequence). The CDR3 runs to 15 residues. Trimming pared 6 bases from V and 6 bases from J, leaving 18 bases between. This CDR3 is CASRGSGSSGNEQFF. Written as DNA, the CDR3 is TGTGCCAGTAGGGGGTCGGGAAGTAGCGGCAATGAGCAGTTCTTC.

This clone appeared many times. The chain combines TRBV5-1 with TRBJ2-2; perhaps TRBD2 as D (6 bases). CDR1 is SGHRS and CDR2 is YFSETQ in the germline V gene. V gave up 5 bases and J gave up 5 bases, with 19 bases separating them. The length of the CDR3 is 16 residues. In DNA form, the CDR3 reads TGCGCCAGCAGTCTCGATGTGGCAGGAGGGACCGGGGAGCTGTTTTTT. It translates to CASSLDVAGGTGELFF.

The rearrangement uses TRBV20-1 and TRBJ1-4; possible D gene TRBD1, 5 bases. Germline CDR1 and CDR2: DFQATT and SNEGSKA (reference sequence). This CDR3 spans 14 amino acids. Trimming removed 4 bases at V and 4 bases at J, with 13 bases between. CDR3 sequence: CSANAVGGNEKLFF. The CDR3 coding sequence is TGCAGTGCTAACGCCGTGGGGGGTAATGAAAAACTGTTTTTT.

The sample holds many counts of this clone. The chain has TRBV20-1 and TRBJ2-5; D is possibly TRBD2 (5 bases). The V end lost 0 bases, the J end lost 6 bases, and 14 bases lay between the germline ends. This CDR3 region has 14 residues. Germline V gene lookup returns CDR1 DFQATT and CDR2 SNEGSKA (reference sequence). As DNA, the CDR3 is TGCAGTGCTAGAGATTGGAGCCCCGGGAAGACCCAGTACTTC. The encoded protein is CSARDWSPGKTQYF.

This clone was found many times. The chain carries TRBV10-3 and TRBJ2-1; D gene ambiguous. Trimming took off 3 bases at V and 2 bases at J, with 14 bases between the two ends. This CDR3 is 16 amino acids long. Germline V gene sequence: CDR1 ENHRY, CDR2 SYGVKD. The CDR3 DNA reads TGTGCCATCAGTGAATCCCCAATAAGAACCTACAATGAGCAGTTCTTC. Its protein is CAISESPIRTYNEQFF.

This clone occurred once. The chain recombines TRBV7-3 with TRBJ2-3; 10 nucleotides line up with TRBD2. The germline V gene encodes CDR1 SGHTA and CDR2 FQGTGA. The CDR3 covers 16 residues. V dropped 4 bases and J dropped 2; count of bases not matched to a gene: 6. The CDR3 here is CASSSASGGLTDTQYF. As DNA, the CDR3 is TGTGCCAGCAGCTCTGCTAGCGGGGGACTCACAGATACGCAGTATTTT.

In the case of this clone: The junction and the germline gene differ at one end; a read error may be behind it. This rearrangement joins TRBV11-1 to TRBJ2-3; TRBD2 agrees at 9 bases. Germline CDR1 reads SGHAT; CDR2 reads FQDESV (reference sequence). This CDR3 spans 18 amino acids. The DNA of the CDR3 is TGTGCCAGCAGCCCCGGGAGTAGCGGGAGCCCATCCACAGCTACGCAGTACTTT. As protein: CASSPGSSGSPSTATQYF.

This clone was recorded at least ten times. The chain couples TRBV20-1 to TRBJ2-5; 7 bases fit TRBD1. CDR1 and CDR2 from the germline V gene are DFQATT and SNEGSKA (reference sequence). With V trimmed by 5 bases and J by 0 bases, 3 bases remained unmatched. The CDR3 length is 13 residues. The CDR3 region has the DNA TGCAGTGCTGACAGGGTGAACCAAGAGACCCAGTACTTC. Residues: CSADRVNQETQYF.

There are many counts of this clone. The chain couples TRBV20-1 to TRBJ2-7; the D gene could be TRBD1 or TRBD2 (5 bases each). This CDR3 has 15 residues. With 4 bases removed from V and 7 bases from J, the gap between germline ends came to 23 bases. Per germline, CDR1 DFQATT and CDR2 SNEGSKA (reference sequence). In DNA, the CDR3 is TGCAGTGCTACTTCCGGGACCCCACTCCTACGGGAGCAGTACTTC. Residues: CSATSGTPLLREQYF.

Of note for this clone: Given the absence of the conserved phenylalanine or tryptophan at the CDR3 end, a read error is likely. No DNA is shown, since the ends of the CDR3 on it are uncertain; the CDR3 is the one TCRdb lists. The CDR3 spells CASSFQETQDY. The chain joins TRBV7-6 to TRBJ2-5. The CDR3 spans 11 residues, counting both ends. Germline CDR1 is SGHVS and CDR2 is FNYEAQ.

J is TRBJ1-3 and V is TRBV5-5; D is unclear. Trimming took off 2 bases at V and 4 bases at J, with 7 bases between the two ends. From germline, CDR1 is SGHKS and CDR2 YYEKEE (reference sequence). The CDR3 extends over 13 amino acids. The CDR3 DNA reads TGTGCCAGCAGCTTTGGACCGGGAAACACCATATATTTT. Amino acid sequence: CASSFGPGNTIYF. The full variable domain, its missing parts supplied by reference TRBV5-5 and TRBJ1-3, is DAGVTQSPTHLIKTRGQQVTLRCSPISGHKSVSWYQQVLGQGPQFIFQYYEKEERGRGNFPDRFSARQFPNYSSELNVNALLLGDSALYLCASSFGPGNTIYFGEGSWLTVV.

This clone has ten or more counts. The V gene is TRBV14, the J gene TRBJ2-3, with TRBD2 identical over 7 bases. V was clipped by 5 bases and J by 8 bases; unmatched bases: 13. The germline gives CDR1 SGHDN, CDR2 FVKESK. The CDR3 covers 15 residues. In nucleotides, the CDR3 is TGTGCCAGCAGCGCAAGCCCGGGACTAAAGACTACGCAGTATTTT. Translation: CASSASPGLKTTQYF.

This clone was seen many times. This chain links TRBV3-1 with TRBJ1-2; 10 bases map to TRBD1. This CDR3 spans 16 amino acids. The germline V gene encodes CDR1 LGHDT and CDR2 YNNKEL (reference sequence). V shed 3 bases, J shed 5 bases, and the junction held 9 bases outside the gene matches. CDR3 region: CASSQNRQGARYGYTF. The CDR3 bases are TGTGCCAGCAGCCAGAACCGACAGGGGGCGCGATATGGCTACACCTTC.

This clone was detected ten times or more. Here the CDR3 DNA reads TGTGCCAGCAGCCCTCGGACGTCGAGCTCCTACGAGCAGTACTTC. It yields the protein CASSPRTSSSYEQYF. The genes are TRBV3-1 and TRBJ2-7; D remains unclear. Trimming left V 4 bases short and J 0 bases short, with 13 bases between. This CDR3 contains 15 residues. Germline CDR1 and CDR2: LGHDT and YNNKEL (reference sequence).

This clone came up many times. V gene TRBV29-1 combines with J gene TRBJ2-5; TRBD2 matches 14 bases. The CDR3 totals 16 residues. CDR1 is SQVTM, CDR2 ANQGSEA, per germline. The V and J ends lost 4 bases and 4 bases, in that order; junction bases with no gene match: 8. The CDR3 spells CSVAGTSGRGAETQYF. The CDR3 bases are TGCAGCGTTGCCGGGACTAGCGGGAGAGGGGCAGAGACCCAGTACTTC.

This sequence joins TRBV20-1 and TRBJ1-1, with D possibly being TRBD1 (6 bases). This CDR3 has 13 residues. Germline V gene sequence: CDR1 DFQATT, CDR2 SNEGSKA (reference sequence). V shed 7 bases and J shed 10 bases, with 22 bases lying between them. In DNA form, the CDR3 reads TGCAGTGGGAGGCTAGGGGGTAACACTACAGCTTTCTTT. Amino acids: CSGRLGGNTTAFF.

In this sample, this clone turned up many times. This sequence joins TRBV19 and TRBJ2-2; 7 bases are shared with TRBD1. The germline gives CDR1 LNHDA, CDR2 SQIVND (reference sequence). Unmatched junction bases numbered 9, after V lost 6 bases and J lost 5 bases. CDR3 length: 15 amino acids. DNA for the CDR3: TGTGCCAGTAGCAACCGACAGGGCGGAACCGGGGAGCTGTTTTTT. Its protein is CASSNRQGGTGELFF.

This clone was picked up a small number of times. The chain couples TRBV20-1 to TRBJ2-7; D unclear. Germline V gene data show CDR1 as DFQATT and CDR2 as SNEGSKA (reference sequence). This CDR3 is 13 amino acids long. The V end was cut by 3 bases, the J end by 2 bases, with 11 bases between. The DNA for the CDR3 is TGCAGTGCTAGTCTTCCTACGACCTACGAGCAGTACTTC. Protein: CSASLPTTYEQYF.

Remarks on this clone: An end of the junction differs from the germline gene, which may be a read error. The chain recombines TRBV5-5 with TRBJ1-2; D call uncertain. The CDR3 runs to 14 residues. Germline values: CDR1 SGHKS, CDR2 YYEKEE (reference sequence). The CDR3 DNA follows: TGTGTCAGCAGGAGTGAGGACGGTTCCTATGGCTACACCTTC. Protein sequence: CVSRSEDGSYGYTF.

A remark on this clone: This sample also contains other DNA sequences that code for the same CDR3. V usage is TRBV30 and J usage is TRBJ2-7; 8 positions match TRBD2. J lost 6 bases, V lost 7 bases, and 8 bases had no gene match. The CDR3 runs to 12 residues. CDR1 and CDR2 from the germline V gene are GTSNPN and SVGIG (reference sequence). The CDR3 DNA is TGTGCCTCTGGACTAGCTGTGGGCGAGCAGTACTTC. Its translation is CASGLAVGEQYF.

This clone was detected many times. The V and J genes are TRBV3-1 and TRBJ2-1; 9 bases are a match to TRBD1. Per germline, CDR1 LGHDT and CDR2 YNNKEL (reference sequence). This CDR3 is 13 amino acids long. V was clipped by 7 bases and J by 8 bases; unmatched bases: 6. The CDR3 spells CASTKDRGYEQFF. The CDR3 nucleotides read TGTGCCAGCACCAAGGACAGGGGTTATGAGCAGTTCTTC.

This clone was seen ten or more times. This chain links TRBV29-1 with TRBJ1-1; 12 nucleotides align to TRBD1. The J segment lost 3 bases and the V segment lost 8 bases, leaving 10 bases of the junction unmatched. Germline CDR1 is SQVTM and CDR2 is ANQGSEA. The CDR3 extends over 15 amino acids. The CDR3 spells CSSTGTGGWDTEAFF. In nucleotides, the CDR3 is TGCAGCTCAACCGGGACAGGGGGCTGGGACACTGAAGCTTTCTTT. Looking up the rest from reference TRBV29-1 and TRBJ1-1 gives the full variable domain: SAVISQKPSRDICQRGTSLTIQCQVDSQVTMMFWYRQQPGQSLTLIATANQGSEATYESGFVIDKFPISRPNLTFSTLTVSNMSPEDSSIYLCSSTGTGGWDTEAFFGQGTRLTVV.